This TCR beta chain originates from a study of T cell responses to AZD1222 COVID-19 vaccine. In regard to this clone: Antigen: not known.

Some clones are missing from TCRdb's copy, which holds only in-frame ones; the method was immunoSEQ multiplex PCR. The sample has roughly 180,000 clones, approximately 93% seen once. Per germline, CDR1 SGHTA and CDR2 FQGNSA. There are 18 residues in the CDR3. V was clipped by 1 base and J by 2 bases; unmatched bases: 13. Study outcomes and limitations: Researchers took repertoire samples only after the peak T cell response had come.

The sample here was peripheral blood, taken 28 days after the second AZD1222 dose. The chain has TRBV7-2 and TRBJ2-7; 8 bases align to TRBD1. This clonotype was obtained from an adult who received the AZD1222 COVID-19 vaccine. The CDR3 nucleotides are TGTGCCAGCAGCTTAGTTAGTGGTGGGACAGGTTCCCCCTACGAGCAGTACTTC. Its protein is CASSLVSGGTGSPYEQYF.